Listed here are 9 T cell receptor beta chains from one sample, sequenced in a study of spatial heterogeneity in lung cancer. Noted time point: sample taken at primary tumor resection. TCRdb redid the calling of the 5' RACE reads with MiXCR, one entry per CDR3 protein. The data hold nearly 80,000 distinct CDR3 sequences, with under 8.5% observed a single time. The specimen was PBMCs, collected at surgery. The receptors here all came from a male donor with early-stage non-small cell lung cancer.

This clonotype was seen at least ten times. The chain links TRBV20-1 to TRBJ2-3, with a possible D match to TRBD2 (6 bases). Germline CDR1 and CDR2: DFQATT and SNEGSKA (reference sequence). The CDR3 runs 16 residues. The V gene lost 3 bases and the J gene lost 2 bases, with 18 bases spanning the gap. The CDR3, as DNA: TGCAGTGCTAGGGGCGCTAGCCCGGGAGTCACAGATACGCAGTATTTT. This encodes CSARGASPGVTDTQYF.

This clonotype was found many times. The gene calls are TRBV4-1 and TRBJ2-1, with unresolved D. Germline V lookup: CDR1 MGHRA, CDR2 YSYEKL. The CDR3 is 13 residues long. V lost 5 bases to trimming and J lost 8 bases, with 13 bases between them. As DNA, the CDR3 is TGCGCCAGCAGCTCTCCCTCACGCTATGAGCAGTTCTTC. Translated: CASSSPSRYEQFF.

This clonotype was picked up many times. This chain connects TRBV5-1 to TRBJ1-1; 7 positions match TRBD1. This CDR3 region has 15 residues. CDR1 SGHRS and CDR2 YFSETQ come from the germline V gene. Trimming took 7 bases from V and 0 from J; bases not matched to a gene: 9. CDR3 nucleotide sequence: TGCGCCAGCGGGCCGGGACAGAGGATGAACACTGAAGCTTTCTTT. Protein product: CASGPGQRMNTEAFF.

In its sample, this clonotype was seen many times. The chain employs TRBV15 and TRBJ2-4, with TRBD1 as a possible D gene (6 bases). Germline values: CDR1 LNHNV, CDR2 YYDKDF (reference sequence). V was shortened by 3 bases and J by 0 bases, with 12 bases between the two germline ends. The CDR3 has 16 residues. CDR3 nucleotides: TGTGCCACCAGCAGGACAGAGGGGGTAGCCAAAAACATTCAGTACTTC. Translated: CATSRTEGVAKNIQYF.

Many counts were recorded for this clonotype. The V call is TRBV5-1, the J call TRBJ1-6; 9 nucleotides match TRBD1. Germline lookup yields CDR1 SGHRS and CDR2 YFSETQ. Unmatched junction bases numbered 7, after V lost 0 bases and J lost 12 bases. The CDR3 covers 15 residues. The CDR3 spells CASSLGTGAQEPLHF. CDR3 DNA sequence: TGCGCCAGCAGCTTGGGGACAGGGGCCCAAGAACCCCTCCACTTT.

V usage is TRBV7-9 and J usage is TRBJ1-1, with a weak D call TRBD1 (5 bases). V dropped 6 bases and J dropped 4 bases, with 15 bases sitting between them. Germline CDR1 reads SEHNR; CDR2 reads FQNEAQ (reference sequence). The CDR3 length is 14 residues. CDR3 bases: TGTGCCAGCAGTTCCTTGGGGGATTCCACTGAAGCTTTCTTT. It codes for CASSSLGDSTEAFF.

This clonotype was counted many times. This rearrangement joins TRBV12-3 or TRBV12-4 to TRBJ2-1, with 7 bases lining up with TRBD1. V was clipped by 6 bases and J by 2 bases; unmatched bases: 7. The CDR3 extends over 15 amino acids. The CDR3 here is CASSSDRATYNEQFF. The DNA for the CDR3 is TGTGCCAGCAGCTCCGACAGGGCCACCTACAATGAGCAGTTCTTC.

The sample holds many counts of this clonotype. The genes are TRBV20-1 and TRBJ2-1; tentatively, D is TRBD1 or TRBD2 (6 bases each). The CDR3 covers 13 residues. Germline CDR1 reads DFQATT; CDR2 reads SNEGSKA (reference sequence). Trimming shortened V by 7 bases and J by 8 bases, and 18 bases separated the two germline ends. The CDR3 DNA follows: TGCAGTGGAGGTGGAGGGGGTCGGGATGAGCAGTTCTTC. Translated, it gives CSGGGGGRDEQFF.

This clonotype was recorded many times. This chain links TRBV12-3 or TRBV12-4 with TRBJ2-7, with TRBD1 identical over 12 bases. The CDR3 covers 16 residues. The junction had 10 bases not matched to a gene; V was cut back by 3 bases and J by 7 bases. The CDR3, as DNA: TGTGCCAGCAGTTTCTTTGGGACAGGGGGCTTTCGGGAGCAGTACTTC. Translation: CASSFFGTGGFREQYF.